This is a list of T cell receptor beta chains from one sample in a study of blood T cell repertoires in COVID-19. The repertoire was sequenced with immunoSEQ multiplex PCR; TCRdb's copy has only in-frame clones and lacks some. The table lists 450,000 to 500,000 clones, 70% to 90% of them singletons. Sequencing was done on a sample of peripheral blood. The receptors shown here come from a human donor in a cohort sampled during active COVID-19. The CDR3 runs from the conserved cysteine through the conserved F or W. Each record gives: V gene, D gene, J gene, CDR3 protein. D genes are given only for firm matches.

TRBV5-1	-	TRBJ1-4	CASSPGQLNEKLFF
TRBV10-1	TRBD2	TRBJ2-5	CASIWRTSGRKETQYF
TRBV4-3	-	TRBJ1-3	CASSQEVPGSSGNTIYF
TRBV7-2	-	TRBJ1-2	CASSERSQGYYGYTF
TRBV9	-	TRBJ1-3	CASSVDVSSGNTIYF
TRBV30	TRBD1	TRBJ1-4	CACELTGAFGEKLFF
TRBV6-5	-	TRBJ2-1	CASSYSDGSGRGEQFF
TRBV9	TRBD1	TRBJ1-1	CASSVQGAGTEAFF
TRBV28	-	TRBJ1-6	CASSLIKGRSSYNSPLHF
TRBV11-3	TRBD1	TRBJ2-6	CASSAGTGNYRRPGANVLTF
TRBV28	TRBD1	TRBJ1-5	CASSFRSSGTGLFRQPQHF
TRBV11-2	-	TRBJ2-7	CASSSSPQGRGYEQYF
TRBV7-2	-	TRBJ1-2	CASSSLRQAIYGYTF